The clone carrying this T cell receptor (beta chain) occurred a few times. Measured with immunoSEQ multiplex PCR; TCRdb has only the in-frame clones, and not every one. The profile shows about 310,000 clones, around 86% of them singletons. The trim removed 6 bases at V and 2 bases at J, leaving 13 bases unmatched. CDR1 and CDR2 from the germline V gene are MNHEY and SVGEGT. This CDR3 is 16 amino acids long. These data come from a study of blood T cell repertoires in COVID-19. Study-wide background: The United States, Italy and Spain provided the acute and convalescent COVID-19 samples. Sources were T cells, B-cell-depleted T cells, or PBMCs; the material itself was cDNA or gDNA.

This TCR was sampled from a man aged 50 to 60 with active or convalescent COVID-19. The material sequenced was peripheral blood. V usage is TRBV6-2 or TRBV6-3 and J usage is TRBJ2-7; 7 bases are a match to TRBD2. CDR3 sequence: CASSLPGRDPTYEQYF. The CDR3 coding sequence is TGTGCCAGCAGCCTCCCGGGGAGGGACCCAACCTACGAGCAGTACTTC.